This TCR beta chain was captured by sequencing in a study of blood T cell repertoires in COVID-19. Study-wide background: COVID-19 samples collected from the United States, Italy and Spain covered acute and convalescent phases. Sources were T cells, B-cell-depleted T cells, or PBMCs; the material itself was cDNA or gDNA.

Per the original methods: By means of reference gene primer amplification, nucleated cell counts were estimated. The table came from immunoSEQ multiplex PCR; TCRdb's copy has only in-frame clones and leaves some out. V, J and clone size reflect that table, while D and trimming were determined from the DNA. This sample has roughly 70,000 clones, with roughly 80% found just once. The germline V and J ends were trimmed by 5 bases and 1 base, with 9 bases remaining between them. Germline V gene data show CDR1 as SGHNT and CDR2 as YYREEE (reference sequence). The CDR3 contains 13 residues. Input material: peripheral blood. V is TRBV5-4 and J is TRBJ1-1; D unresolved. The TCR comes from a woman aged 55-69 years with acute or convalescent COVID-19. The CDR3 bases are TGTGCCAGCAGGGGAGGACGGAACACTGAAGCTTTCTTT. This codes for CASRGGRNTEAFF.